Each of the 11 T cell receptor beta chains below was sequenced from the same sample in a study of blood T cell repertoires in COVID-19. Generated by immunoSEQ multiplex PCR, the TCRdb table keeps only in-frame clones and is missing some. The repertoire holds some 170,000 clones, with approximately 84% as singletons. The sequencing input was PBMCs or T cells enriched from blood (not recorded which). These receptors were collected from a human donor with acute COVID-19. The donor label of this sample is uncertain.

The gene calls are TRBV27 and TRBJ1-5; TRBD1 matches 7 bases. Germline V gene sequence: CDR1 MNHEY, CDR2 SMNVEV (reference sequence). J was trimmed by 5 bases and V by 6 bases; bases with no gene match: 4. CDR3 length: 13 residues. In DNA form, the CDR3 reads TGTGCCAGCAGCCTACAGGGGCATCAGCCCCAGCATTTT. It codes for CASSLQGHQPQHF.

The J gene is TRBJ2-2, the V gene TRBV9; D is ambiguous. Per the germline V gene, CDR1 is SGDLS and CDR2 is YYNGEE. This CDR3 region has 13 residues. Trimming pared 0 bases from V and 3 bases from J, leaving 3 bases between. CDR3 sequence reads: CASSVVDTGELFF. The CDR3 bases are TGTGCCAGCAGCGTAGTCGACACCGGGGAGCTGTTTTTT.

The V call is TRBV9, the J call TRBJ2-3; weak D call: TRBD1 (5 bases). The CDR3 sequence is 12 residues long. V was shortened by 0 bases and J by 6 bases, with 5 bases between the two germline ends. CDR1 and CDR2 (germline): SGDLS, YYNGEE. DNA of the CDR3: TGTGCCAGCAGCGTAGAGGGGGATACGCAGTATTTT. Translating gives CASSVEGDTQYF.

The chain joins TRBV18 to TRBJ2-7, with 14 bases matching TRBD2. The CDR3 totals 16 residues. Germline V lookup: CDR1 KGHSH, CDR2 LQKENI. V was clipped by 5 bases and J by 4 bases; unmatched bases: 7. CDR3 sequence reads: CASSTGTSGGPYEQYF. The DNA of the CDR3 is TGTGCCAGCTCAACTGGGACTAGCGGGGGACCATACGAGCAGTACTTC. Full variable domain (missing parts from reference TRBV18 and TRBJ2-7): NAGVMQNPRHLVRRRGQEARLRCSPMKGHSHVYWYRQLPEEGLKFMVYLQKENIIDESGMPKERFSAEFPKEGPSILRIQQVVRGDSAAYFCASSTGTSGGPYEQYFGPGTRLTVT.

The chain joins TRBV7-3 to TRBJ1-1; D is uncertain. The germline CDR1 and CDR2 sequences are SGHTA and FQGTGA. Trimming pared 2 bases from V and 1 base from J, leaving 5 bases between. The CDR3 has 13 amino acids. The CDR3, as DNA: TGTGCCAGCAGCTTAGAGGGGAACACTGAAGCTTTCTTT. This codes for CASSLEGNTEAFF.

The chain carries TRBV15 and TRBJ2-2; no firm D call. Germline lookup yields CDR1 LNHNV and CDR2 YYDKDF (reference sequence). The CDR3 loop spans 16 amino acids. V lost 0 bases and J lost 6, with 14 bases in between. CDR3 protein: CATSRDSSIGPGELFF. The CDR3 DNA reads TGTGCCACCAGCAGAGACAGCTCCATTGGGCCCGGGGAGCTGTTTTTT.

This rearrangement joins TRBV7-3 to TRBJ1-6, with 11 bases aligning to TRBD1. V trimming: 1 base; J trimming: 10 bases; junction bases outside the gene matches: 6. The CDR3 contains 16 residues. The germline gives CDR1 SGHTA, CDR2 FQGTGA. CDR3 residues: CASSLNGQGAGSPLHF. The CDR3 bases are TGTGCCAGCAGCTTAAATGGACAGGGGGCGGGATCACCCCTCCACTTT. Full variable domain (remainder filled in from reference TRBV7-3 and TRBJ1-6): GAGVSQTPSNKVTEKGKYVELRCDPISGHTALYWYRQSLGQGPEFLIYFQGTGAADDSGLPNDRFFAVRPEGSVSTLKIQRTERGDSAVYLCASSLNGQGAGSPLHFGNGTRLTVT.

V gene TRBV7-2 combines with J gene TRBJ2-5, with 8 bases lining up with TRBD1. Germline trimming cut 3 bases from V and 5 bases from J; bases unmatched to any gene: 5. The CDR3 has 14 amino acids. CDR1 is SGHTA and CDR2 is FQGNSA in the germline V gene. CDR3 nucleotides: TGTGCCAGCAGCTTCGGACAGGGAGGTGAGACCCAGTACTTC. It encodes CASSFGQGGETQYF.

Here the CDR3 reads CASSQDLARVSYNSPLHF. The CDR3 nucleotides are TGCGCCAGCAGCCAAGATCTGGCCAGGGTCTCCTATAATTCACCCCTCCACTTT. The chain joins TRBV4-3 to TRBJ1-6; a weak D match, TRBD1 (5 bases). V was cut by 0 bases and J by 0 bases, with 12 bases left in between. The V gene's germline CDR1 is LGHNA and CDR2 YSLEER. The CDR3 runs 18 residues.

This rearrangement joins TRBV7-9 to TRBJ1-2, with D hard to call. This CDR3 is 16 amino acids long. The germline gives CDR1 SEHNR, CDR2 FQNEAQ (reference sequence). V lost 0 bases to trimming and J lost 5 bases, with 16 bases between them. CDR3: CASSLAQVFELYGYTF. In nucleotides, the CDR3 is TGTGCCAGCAGCTTAGCTCAGGTCTTCGAATTATATGGCTACACCTTC.

The rearrangement uses TRBV30 and TRBJ2-2; D perhaps matches TRBD2 (5 bases). The germline CDR1 and CDR2 sequences are GTSNPN and SVGIG (reference sequence). This CDR3 comprises 15 residues. The germline V and J ends were trimmed by 3 bases and 6 bases, with 17 bases remaining between them. CDR3 region: CAWRGGGSEAGELFF. CDR3 sequence (DNA): TGTGCCTGGAGAGGTGGAGGCTCTGAGGCCGGGGAGCTGTTTTTT.